This T cell receptor beta chain emerged from a study of regulatory T cells in long-lasting Graves disease. Study-level information: Over 5 years of antithyroid drugs with positive TSH receptor antibodies was taken to mean persistent Graves' disease. Findings and caveats of the study: Favored gene segments in persistent disease were TRBV28, TRBJ1-2 and TRBJ2-5.

HTBI primers from iRepertoire and Arm-PCR of CDR3 regions yielded the TCR beta libraries. In the original analysis: Identification across samples found 62 TRBV and 12 to 15 TRBJ segments. TCRdb fed the multiplex PCR reads into MiXCR, producing one record per CDR3 protein. TCRdb's processing, not the authors', yielded these V and J calls. This table has roughly 400,000 distinct CDR3 sequences, 21% appearing once. As to this clonotype: Its matching antigen is unknown.

Trimming removed 6 bases at V and 0 bases at J, with 9 bases between. CDR3 length: 14 amino acids. Time point: persistent/refractory GD, antithyroid drugs over 5 years with positive TRAb. PBMCs were the source of the RNA used for TCR sequencing. An approximately 9-milliliter sample of peripheral blood was drawn into EDTA tubes. This receptor was taken from a female donor with Graves disease. This rearrangement joins TRBV12-3 or TRBV12-4 to TRBJ1-3, with TRBD1 as a possible D gene (5 bases). The source material was peripheral blood mononuclear cells (PBMCs), sampled when the disease was refractory, from a patient treated with antithyroid drugs. The CDR3 DNA sequence: TGTGCCAGCAGCTTGACAGACTCTGGAAACACCATATATTTT. This translates into CASSLTDSGNTIYF.